The 30 T cell receptor beta chains reported below all come from one sample, sequenced in a study of shared clonotypes between healthy human individuals. Clones were read by immunoSEQ multiplex PCR, and TCRdb kept only the in-frame ones, dropping some. Here the sample spans more than 2,000,000 clones, 90% to 95% being singletons. The sample was naive CD4+ T cells from PBMCs. Noted subset: CD45RA+ positively selected. These receptors all come from a man younger than 35 in good health. Some clones in this sample may be carry-over from other donors' samples.

V and J are TRBV6-6 and TRBJ1-5, with 9 positions matching TRBD1. Germline V CDR1 and CDR2: MNHNY, SVGAGI (reference sequence). V gave up 5 bases and J gave up 4 bases; unmatched junction bases: 3. This CDR3 spans 14 amino acids. CDR3 protein: CASSDRGFNQPQHF. The CDR3 DNA follows: TGTGCCAGCAGTGACAGGGGGTTTAATCAGCCCCAGCATTTT.

The chain combines TRBV6-1 with TRBJ1-2; D unclear. The V end lost 9 bases, the J end lost 0 bases, and 11 bases lay between the germline ends. Germline CDR1 is MNHNS and CDR2 is SASEGT. The CDR3 is 13 amino acids. CDR3 residues: CASVGTTNYGYTF. In DNA, the CDR3 is TGTGCCAGTGTAGGCACTACTAACTATGGCTACACCTTC.

This clone occurred once. The V gene is TRBV10-2, the J gene TRBJ2-7, with 11 bases that match TRBD2. Trimming took 3 bases from V and 3 from J; bases not matched to a gene: 13. CDR3 length: 18 amino acids. Germline CDR1 reads WSHSY; CDR2 reads SAAADI. The CDR3, as DNA: TGCGCCAGCAGTGACCCTAACTCCCCGGGACTAGCGGTCTACGAGCAGTACTTC. Protein sequence: CASSDPNSPGLAVYEQYF.

In DNA, the CDR3 is TGTGCCAGCAGCTTGCGCGGGAAACCCTACGAGCAGTACTTC. It encodes CASSLRGKPYEQYF. This rearrangement joins TRBV5-6 to TRBJ2-7, with D perhaps matching TRBD2 (6 bases). CDR1 SGHDT and CDR2 YYEEEE come from the germline V gene. The CDR3 totals 14 residues. With 1 base removed from V and 2 bases from J, the gap between germline ends came to 10 bases.

The chain recombines TRBV27 with TRBJ2-1; 9 nucleotides agree with TRBD2. Germline lookup yields CDR1 MNHEY and CDR2 SMNVEV (reference sequence). The J segment lost 16 bases and the V segment lost 3 bases, leaving 13 bases of the junction unmatched. The CDR3 runs 14 residues. CDR3 sequence (DNA): TGTGCCAGCAGTTTGCGGCGGGAGGGCCCCGCTTCATTCTTC. It translates to CASSLRREGPASFF.

The V gene is TRBV5-1, the J gene TRBJ1-1; D gene uncertain. The CDR3 consists of 15 residues. With 3 bases removed from V and 1 base from J, the gap between germline ends came to 13 bases. Germline CDR1 reads SGHRS; CDR2 reads YFSETQ. CDR3 residues: CASSYQSRANTEAFF. The CDR3 DNA reads as TGCGCCAGCAGCTACCAATCGCGAGCGAACACTGAAGCTTTCTTT.

V gene TRBV28 combines with J gene TRBJ1-1; 7 bases are a match to TRBD1. The J segment lost 1 base and the V segment lost 5 bases, leaving 7 bases of the junction unmatched. This CDR3 is 15 amino acids long. Looked up from germline, CDR1 is MDHEN and CDR2 is SYDVKM. The CDR3 loop reads CASSPSTGRNTEAFF. Here the CDR3 DNA reads TGTGCCAGCAGTCCTTCGACAGGGCGGAACACTGAAGCTTTCTTT.

The rearrangement uses TRBV7-2 and TRBJ2-7; D is uncertain. Germline CDR1 is SGHTA and CDR2 is FQGNSA. Trimming removed 0 bases from V and 3 bases from J, with 6 bases in between. The CDR3 sequence is 13 residues long. The CDR3 DNA sequence: TGTGCCAGCAGCTTAGCGGTCAACTACGAGCAGTACTTC. It translates to CASSLAVNYEQYF.

The genes are TRBV7-3 and TRBJ2-3; a possible D gene is TRBD1 (6 bases). Germline V gene sequence: CDR1 SGHTA, CDR2 FQGTGA. The CDR3 extends over 15 amino acids. With 3 bases removed from V and 3 bases from J, the gap between germline ends came to 13 bases. CDR3 nucleotide sequence: TGTGCCAGCAGCTTTCAATGGGGGCGTACAGATACGCAGTATTTT. Translating gives CASSFQWGRTDTQYF.

In this sample, this clone turned up once. The chain uses TRBV6-7 and TRBJ1-1, with TRBD1 as a possible D gene (5 bases). TRBV6-7 is an ORF, with its function uncertain. V dropped 0 bases and J dropped 3 bases, with 8 bases sitting between them. There are 14 residues in the CDR3. CDR3 bases: TGTGCCAGCAGTTACTCGGCAGGGCACACTGAAGCTTTCTTT. Translation gives CASSYSAGHTEAFF.

The count of this clone is one. The chain recombines TRBV28 with TRBJ1-1; 7 bases line up with TRBD1. The CDR3 spans 13 residues. From germline, CDR1 is MDHEN and CDR2 SYDVKM. The V and J ends lost 7 bases and 8 bases, in that order; junction bases with no gene match: 10. The CDR3 nucleotides read TGTGCCAGCACCCTCCCCGGACAGGTGGAAGCTTTCTTT. Its translation is CASTLPGQVEAFF.

A single count supports this clone. This chain connects TRBV5-6 to TRBJ1-2, with no clear D. CDR1 and CDR2 from the germline V gene are SGHDT and YYEEEE. CDR3 size: 16 residues. Trimming removed 3 bases at V and 5 bases at J, with 20 bases between. Here the CDR3 reads CASSYARPPGKYGYTF. CDR3 coding DNA: TGTGCCAGCAGCTACGCCCGCCCGCCGGGGAAATATGGCTACACCTTC.

The rearrangement links TRBV5-1 to TRBJ1-5, with TRBD1 as a possible D gene (6 bases). The CDR3 contains 18 residues. The germline V and J ends were trimmed by 4 bases and 1 base, with 21 bases remaining between them. From germline, CDR1 is SGHRS and CDR2 YFSETQ. The CDR3 DNA reads as TGCGCCAGCAGCCGAGGAGACGGGACACCCCCGAGCAATCAGCCCCAGCATTTT. It yields the protein CASSRGDGTPPSNQPQHF.

The chain links TRBV4-3 to TRBJ2-1; 16 nucleotides line up with TRBD2. V lost 3 bases to trimming and J lost 15 bases; unmatched junction nucleotides: 11. The CDR3 is made up of 16 amino acids. Per the germline V gene, CDR1 is LGHNA and CDR2 is YSLEER. The CDR3, as DNA: TGCGCCAGCAGCCACCCGGGGGGGACTAGCGGGAGGGCCCCGTTCTTC. Protein product: CASSHPGGTSGRAPFF.

The chain employs TRBV5-3 and TRBJ1-5, with TRBD1 as a possible D gene (5 bases). TRBV5-3 is an ORF; its function is uncertain. The CDR3 totals 17 residues. V dropped 4 bases and J dropped 2 bases, with 19 bases sitting between them. CDR3 sequence: CARSPGTAWRGNQPQHF. Here the CDR3 DNA reads TGTGCCAGAAGCCCTGGGACCGCCTGGCGTGGCAATCAGCCCCAGCATTTT.

The V gene is TRBV7-8, the J gene TRBJ2-3; 15 positions match TRBD2. Germline lookup yields CDR1 SGHVS and CDR2 FQNEAQ. J was trimmed by 4 bases and V by 5 bases; bases with no gene match: 1. The CDR3 extends over 15 amino acids. CDR3 coding DNA: TGTGCCAGCAGCCGGACTAGCGGGAGGGCAGATACGCAGTATTTT. Amino acid sequence: CASSRTSGRADTQYF.

This chain connects TRBV6-1 to TRBJ2-3, with D unclear. This CDR3 spans 17 amino acids. CDR1 and CDR2 (germline): MNHNS, SASEGT. Trimming pared 4 bases from V and 2 bases from J, leaving 19 bases between. CDR3 loop: CASSVVVGGKVTDTQYF. The DNA of the CDR3 is TGTGCCAGCAGTGTTGTAGTTGGCGGCAAAGTCACAGATACGCAGTATTTT.

This CDR3 is CASSLFPGEQETQYF. CDR3 coding DNA: TGCGCCAGCAGCTTGTTCCCAGGGGAGCAAGAGACCCAGTACTTC. V is TRBV5-1 and J is TRBJ2-5, with a tentative D call TRBD1 (6 bases). V was cut by 1 base and J by 2 bases, with 12 bases left in between. The CDR3 spans 15 residues. Germline values: CDR1 SGHRS, CDR2 YFSETQ. Full variable domain (missing parts from reference TRBV5-1 and TRBJ2-5): KAGVTQTPRYLIKTRGQQVTLSCSPISGHRSVSWYQQTPGQGLQFLFEYFSETQRNKGNFPGRFSGRQFSNSRSEMNVSTLELGDSALYLCASSLFPGEQETQYFGPGTRLLVL.

As for this clone: The sample carries other DNA sequences with the same CDR3. The V gene is TRBV15, the J gene TRBJ1-5, with D hard to call. Germline CDR1 LNHNV, CDR2 YYDKDF (reference sequence). The CDR3 loop spans 15 amino acids. The V gene lost 0 bases and the J gene lost 6 bases, with 12 bases spanning the gap. The CDR3, as DNA: TGTGCCACCAGCAGAGATCGGGGTTTGGGTCAGCCCCAGCATTTT. Protein product: CATSRDRGLGQPQHF.

The sample holds one count of this clone. V is TRBV10-3 and J is TRBJ2-7; the D call may be TRBD1 or TRBD2 (5 bases each). This CDR3 region has 15 residues. Germline V CDR1 and CDR2: ENHRY, SYGVKD. V dropped 6 bases and J dropped 6 bases, with 21 bases sitting between them. The chain's CDR3 is CAISPGRIPGSEQYF. As DNA, the CDR3 is TGTGCCATCAGCCCGGGACGGATTCCCGGAAGCGAGCAGTACTTC.

This chain joins TRBV2 and TRBJ2-5, with TRBD1 matching 9 bases. Germline trimming cut 4 bases from V and 2 bases from J; bases unmatched to any gene: 2. The CDR3 totals 14 residues. CDR1 is SNHLY and CDR2 is FYNNEI in the germline V gene. CDR3 sequence: CASSADRGQETQYF. For the CDR3, the DNA is TGTGCCAGCAGTGCAGACAGGGGGCAAGAGACCCAGTACTTC.

This rearrangement joins TRBV5-1 to TRBJ2-4; 8 nucleotides agree with TRBD1. Unmatched junction bases numbered 4, after V lost 1 base and J lost 1 base. Germline CDR1 reads SGHRS; CDR2 reads YFSETQ. There are 16 residues in the CDR3. The chain's CDR3 is CASSLQQGAAKNIQYF. The CDR3 DNA reads as TGCGCCAGCAGCTTGCAGCAGGGGGCTGCCAAAAACATTCAGTACTTC.

The rearrangement links TRBV4-1 to TRBJ2-3, with TRBD2 matching 7 bases. The germline CDR1 and CDR2 sequences are MGHRA and YSYEKL. Unmatched junction bases numbered 2, after V lost 8 bases and J lost 9 bases. The CDR3 is made up of 10 amino acids. CDR3 amino acids: CASGLVTQYF. The CDR3 nucleotides read TGCGCCAGCGGACTAGTGACGCAGTATTTT.

This clone was counted only a few times. This specimen includes other DNA sequences encoding the same CDR3. The gene calls are TRBV28 and TRBJ1-5; 11 bases are shared with TRBD1. Trimming removed 5 bases from V and 6 bases from J; junction bases left unmatched: 3. Per the germline V gene, CDR1 is MDHEN and CDR2 is SYDVKM. The CDR3 extends over 14 amino acids. DNA for the CDR3: TGTGCCAGCAGTCGGACAGGGGGCGGTCAGCCCCAGCATTTT. It yields the protein CASSRTGGGQPQHF.

The chain employs TRBV5-6 and TRBJ1-1; D is undetermined. The germline V gene has CDR1 SGHDT and CDR2 YYEEEE. V was clipped by 0 bases and J by 2 bases, with 11 bases between them. The CDR3 runs 15 residues. CDR3 nucleotides: TGTGCCAGCAGCTTGGGGGCCAGGATCAACACTGAAGCTTTCTTT. It yields the protein CASSLGARINTEAFF. Supplemented by reference TRBV5-6 and TRBJ1-1, the full variable domain reads DAGVTQSPTHLIKTRGQQVTLRCSPKSGHDTVSWYQQALGQGPQFIFQYYEEEERQRGNFPDRFSGHQFPNYSSELNVNALLLGDSALYLCASSLGARINTEAFFGQGTRLTVV.

This clone has a single count. CDR3 nucleotides: TGTGCCAGCAGCCCCGGACAGGGGGTTAGCTACGAGCAGTACTTC. Translation: CASSPGQGVSYEQYF. The genes are TRBV5-4 and TRBJ2-5; 10 bases align to TRBD1. The last part of the DNA fits TRBJ2-7 better; the J call may be wrong. The length of the CDR3 is 15 residues. Germline CDR1 SGHNT, CDR2 YYREEE (reference sequence).

The chain has TRBV5-8 and TRBJ1-1; 8 bases agree with TRBD1. With 6 bases clipped from V and 7 bases from J, the junction kept 14 bases outside the gene matches. Germline CDR1 and CDR2: SGHTS and YDEGEE. The CDR3 spans 15 residues. The CDR3 DNA reads as TGTGCCAGCAACACAATAGGACAGGGTGGGAGTGAAGCTTTCTTT. Protein product: CASNTIGQGGSEAFF.

The J gene is TRBJ2-7, the V gene TRBV5-1; the D gene is possibly TRBD1 (6 bases). Germline values: CDR1 SGHRS, CDR2 YFSETQ. This CDR3 contains 14 residues. V was pared by 9 bases and J by 7 bases, with 23 bases between. The CDR3 DNA follows: TGCGCCACCAAAGAAGGGAGCGTCAGGGGTGAGCAGTACTTC. Translated, it gives CATKEGSVRGEQYF.

The rearrangement uses TRBV10-3 and TRBJ2-7, with TRBD1 matching 7 bases. The CDR3 has 12 residues. V gave up 2 bases and J gave up 7 bases; unmatched junction bases: 2. Per germline, CDR1 ENHRY and CDR2 SYGVKD. CDR3 DNA: TGTGCCATCAGTGAGACAGGGGAGGAGCAGTACTTC. Translating gives CAISETGEEQYF.

Notes on this clone: The same CDR3 is also encoded by other DNA sequences in this sample. The chain has TRBV4-1 and TRBJ2-7, with 7 positions matching TRBD1. The trim removed 1 base at V and 4 bases at J, leaving 4 bases unmatched. Germline V gives CDR1 MGHRA, CDR2 YSYEKL. The CDR3 sequence is 14 residues long. CDR3 in DNA: TGCGCCAGCAGCCAAGTTAACAGGGGATACGAGCAGTACTTC. It yields the protein CASSQVNRGYEQYF.